The TCR beta chain described here comes from a study of tumor-infiltrating lymphocytes in localized non-small cell lung cancer (dated by TCRdb to the early 2020s). The study in broad terms: Several histologies were represented in the cohort, which also included both smokers and never-smokers as well as patients whose samples were collected after neoadjuvant chemotherapy. TCR sequencing was one of several integrated assays, alongside flow cytometry, multiplex immunofluorescence, RNA-seq, exome sequencing and proteomics, applied to the same patients. A total of 45 to 65 patients were included in the paired tumor versus uninvolved lung comparison of immunoSEQ T-cell fraction. The overall ICON cohort was composed of roughly 150 surgical patients with localized non-small cell lung cancer whose tumors were resected. Resected tumor tissue and uninvolved lung tissue described as non-adjacent to the tumor were contributed by each patient, with both tissues obtained from the same patient. Points the paper makes about the study in general: TCRbeta sequencing supported higher T cell infiltration in tumors than in uninvolved lung tissue, consistent with immunofluorescence CD3 counts. No difference in TCR-derived T-cell fraction was observed between the flow cytometry-defined immunotypes IM1 (good prognosis) and IM2 (poor prognosis). Because different assays used different pieces of the same tissue, intratumor heterogeneity could not be separated from technical variation. Assay coverage varied across patients depending on available tissue quantity, so only a subset of the cohort had TCR sequencing.

Trimming costs V 8 bases and J 0 bases, and their ends lie 5 bases apart. CDR1 MNHEY and CDR2 SVGAGI were looked up in the germline V gene. There are 12 amino acids in the CDR3, from cysteine to phenylalanine inclusive. The kept DNA is CDR3 alone, 36 bases in frame from the first base. TCR sequencing with the immunoSEQ assay provided the T-cell fraction in tumor and uninvolved lung tissue. Per the original workflow: To analyze survival, patients were divided into a high T-cell fraction group (upper tertile) and a low T-cell fraction group (lower two tertiles), and the two groups were compared using a log-rank test. A signed-rank test was used to test differences in T-cell fraction between paired tumor and uninvolved lung samples. Entries here come from immuneACCESS through TCRdb and include only in-frame sequences with V and J called. Some clones fail to appear in such tables; in the studies checked, an unresolved V gene covers under half of the shortfall, and the cause of the remainder is unknown. Clone size and the V and J calls come from that table; the DNA yielded D and trimming. The sample table lists over 10,000 clones, 80% to 85% of them with a count of one. The ten largest make up around 12% of the sample.

Comment on this clone: The specificity of this receptor is unknown. No base qualities exist here, and no much larger clone lies one base off it.

Patient enrollment in ICON started in 2016, and the final patient was enrolled in the second half of 2018. From a subcohort of 60 to 90 patients, fresh tumor and matched uninvolved tissue were collected for in-depth immune analyses, including TCR sequencing. DNA for TCR sequencing was isolated from bulk tissue, and no cell sorting was done. This receptor was obtained from a human donor with non-small cell lung cancer. Specimen: uninvolved lung tissue not adjacent to the tumor. Recombination linked TRBV6-5 to TRBJ1-3, and the D gene may be TRBD1, 5 bases matching. The CDR3 has the sequence CASGGSGNTIYF. Here is the DNA: TGTGCCAGCGGGGGCTCTGGAAACACCATATATTTT.